This TCR beta chain was sequenced for a study of shared clonotypes between healthy human individuals. Germline CDR1 and CDR2: SGHTA and FQGNSA. CDR3 size: 11 residues. At the deep level, the assay was run. Method: immunoSEQ multiplex PCR; TCRdb's copy keeps in-frame clones and lacks some. The sample consists of 170,000 or so clones, 60% to 75% of them appearing once. For this clone: Its antigen is currently unknown. The junction shows a germline mismatch at one end, possibly a read error.

General study findings and limits: The study sampled only blood, and tissue repertoires likely differ.

All of the donors resided in Nashville, Tennessee, and each was a Caucasian adult. The study separated CD4+ cells into CD45RA+ naive and CD45RA-negative memory subsets. The sequenced sample consisted of memory CD4+ T cells sorted from blood. Subset described: CD45RA-negative fraction. The sequence was obtained from a man under 40 in good health. The chain couples TRBV7-2 to TRBJ1-2; D gene unclear. Here the CDR3 DNA reads TGTGCCAGCAGCTTAGTCGGGGAGTTACACTTC. Its protein product is CASSLVGELHF.